This TCR beta chain came from a study of response to subunit inactivated influenza vaccine. Study-wide results and limits: Authors suggested seasonal influenza vaccinations each recruit few new T cells.

TCRdb analysed the RT-PCR reads with MiXCR anew, one entry per CDR3 protein. Altogether approximately 310,000 distinct CDR3 sequences are present, 21% being singletons, with the ten largest covering roughly 10%. As to this clonotype: As yet, its antigen is unknown.

CDR3 length equals 18 residues. Per the germline V gene, CDR1 is DFQATT and CDR2 is SNEGSKA (reference sequence). V lost 4 bases, J lost 2 bases, and 13 bases stayed unmatched. The chain combines TRBV20-1 with TRBJ1-5; 11 bases fit TRBD1. The receptor was isolated from a man aged 50 to 69 who received an inactivated influenza vaccine. Sequenced material: PBMCs from blood, taken less than 22 months after vaccination. CDR3 DNA: TGCAGTGCTATATCCCGGGACAGGGGGATGAGGGGCAATCAGCCCCAGCATTTT. It encodes CSAISRDRGMRGNQPQHF.